Following are 16 T cell receptor beta chains from one sample sequenced in a study of T-cell reconstitution after alpha-beta-depleted transplantation in children. TCRbeta library preparation incorporated unique molecular identifiers. TCRdb re-analysed the PCR reads in MiXCR, keeping a single row per CDR3 protein. The sample holds 100,000 to 150,000 distinct CDR3 sequences, more than 20% seen once. The material was PBMCs, mostly from graft donor cells, obtained 180 days after TCRalphabeta/CD19-depleted stem cell transplant. The receptors originated from a male patient aged 2-10 years who had a stem cell transplant for chronic granulomatous disease, so the T cells may come from the graft donor.

This clonotype was found once. CDR3: CASGWGKTEAFF. The CDR3 DNA sequence: TGTGCCAGTGGGTGGGGAAAGACTGAAGCTTTCTTT. The chain couples TRBV6-1 to TRBJ1-1, with D unresolved. The CDR3 has 12 amino acids. The germline V gene has CDR1 MNHNS and CDR2 SASEGT. Trimming pared 9 bases from V and 5 bases from J, leaving 13 bases between.

In this sample, this clonotype turned up a few times. The rearrangement links TRBV5-6 to TRBJ2-3; no reliable D call. The V gene's germline CDR1 is SGHDT and CDR2 YYEEEE. The V and J ends lost 1 base and 5 bases respectively, with 17 bases between them. The CDR3 runs 16 residues. In DNA, the CDR3 is TGTGCCAGCAGCTTGTTTGTCCAGGTCGTTCAAGATACGCAGTATTTT. Its translation is CASSLFVQVVQDTQYF.

This clonotype turned up a few times. The CDR3 DNA sequence: TGCAGTGCTAGACCCTTTTCCGGGACGCAATATGGCTACACCTTC. Protein: CSARPFSGTQYGYTF. The gene calls are TRBV20-1 and TRBJ1-2; a weak D match, TRBD1 (5 bases). CDR3 length: 15 residues. V lost 2 bases, J lost 5 bases, and 18 bases lay in between. Germline V gene sequence: CDR1 DFQATT, CDR2 SNEGSKA (reference sequence).

This clonotype was observed a few times. This chain joins TRBV4-1 and TRBJ2-1, with D unclear. Germline-derived CDR1 and CDR2 are MGHRA and YSYEKL. The CDR3 consists of 11 residues. Deletions cut 3 bases from V and 10 bases from J, with 7 bases between. CDR3 nucleotides: TGCGCCAGCAGCCATGGGGTGGAGCAGTTCTTC. The encoded protein is CASSHGVEQFF.

This chain uses TRBV5-1 with TRBJ2-3; tentatively, D is TRBD2 (6 bases). Germline lookup yields CDR1 SGHRS and CDR2 YFSETQ. Trimming took off 0 bases at V and 6 bases at J, with 11 bases between the two ends. The CDR3 is 14 amino acids. The CDR3: CASSLGVAADTQYF. CDR3 coding DNA: TGCGCCAGCAGCTTGGGAGTAGCGGCCGATACGCAGTATTTT.

This clonotype showed up many times. The CDR3 protein is CASSLGGLAGGQETQYF. CDR3 nucleotide sequence: TGTGCCAGCAGCTTGGGGGGACTAGCGGGGGGTCAAGAGACCCAGTACTTC. The chain couples TRBV5-6 to TRBJ2-5; 15 bases fit TRBD2. Germline V gene data show CDR1 as SGHDT and CDR2 as YYEEEE. V gave up 0 bases and J gave up 2 bases; unmatched junction bases: 2. CDR3 length equals 17 residues.

This clonotype was observed a handful of times. The V call is TRBV29-1, the J call TRBJ2-1, with 10 positions matching TRBD2. This CDR3 contains 14 residues. The V gene's germline CDR1 is SQVTM and CDR2 ANQGSEA. Unmatched junction bases numbered 10, after V lost 5 bases and J lost 9 bases. The chain's CDR3 is CSVNLAGDLSEQFF. Here the CDR3 DNA reads TGCAGCGTTAATCTAGCGGGAGATCTAAGTGAGCAGTTCTTC.

Details on this clonotype: The junction does not match germline at one end; this may be a read error. The chain employs TRBV7-7 and TRBJ2-1; the D gene is possibly TRBD1 (6 bases). CDR1 is SSHAT, CDR2 FNYEAQ, per germline (reference sequence). The CDR3 length is 13 residues. CDR3 in amino acids: CASSLAGTTEQFF. The CDR3, as DNA: TGTGCTAGCAGCTTAGCCGGGACAACAGAGCAGTTCTTC.

The chain joins TRBV12-3 or TRBV12-4 to TRBJ2-5; D perhaps matches TRBD2 (5 bases). V lost 6 bases to trimming and J lost 7 bases, with 12 bases between them. The CDR3 sequence is 12 residues long. In nucleotides, the CDR3 is TGTGCCAGCAGATCCGCCGGGATGACCCAGTACTTC. Encoded protein: CASRSAGMTQYF.

The rearrangement joins TRBV7-6 to TRBJ2-6; D uncertain. The CDR3 runs to 16 residues. Per the germline V gene, CDR1 is SGHVS and CDR2 is FNYEAQ. The V and J ends lost 1 base and 4 bases respectively, with 11 bases between them. CDR3 DNA: TGTGCCAGCAGCTTAGGTGTTCTACCGGGGGCCAACGTCCTGACTTTC. It is translated as CASSLGVLPGANVLTF.

This clonotype was counted only a few times. The gene calls are TRBV20-1 and TRBJ2-1; 7 bases are a match to TRBD2. The CDR3 length is 14 residues. J lost 4 bases, V lost 6 bases, and 9 bases had no gene match. Germline V gene lookup returns CDR1 DFQATT and CDR2 SNEGSKA (reference sequence). The CDR3 loop reads CSAIAGDRYNEQFF. The CDR3 nucleotides read TGCAGTGCAATAGCGGGCGACCGGTACAATGAGCAGTTCTTC.

The chain recombines TRBV5-6 with TRBJ2-2, with D perhaps matching TRBD2 (6 bases). The V and J ends lost 2 bases and 1 base respectively, with 18 bases between them. The CDR3 loop spans 18 amino acids. CDR1 and CDR2 from the germline V gene are SGHDT and YYEEEE. The CDR3: CASSLAVLAGWNTGELFF. For the CDR3, the DNA is TGTGCCAGCAGCTTAGCGGTCCTTGCGGGATGGAACACCGGGGAGCTGTTTTTT.

This clonotype has a handful of counts. The rearrangement joins TRBV12-3 or TRBV12-4 to TRBJ2-7; D might be TRBD1 (6 bases). The V end was cut by 7 bases, the J end by 2 bases, with 12 bases between. This CDR3 comprises 13 residues. CDR3 coding DNA: TGTGCCAGCAAACCCGGGACAACCTACGAGCAGTACTTC. It codes for CASKPGTTYEQYF.

This clonotype turned up a few times. This chain joins TRBV20-1 and TRBJ1-1; no reliable D call. CDR3 length: 14 amino acids. V was pared by 2 bases and J by 0 bases, with 10 bases between. CDR1 is DFQATT and CDR2 is SNEGSKA in the germline V gene (reference sequence). CDR3 in DNA: TGCAGTGCTAGATTAACACCGATGAACACTGAAGCTTTCTTT. It translates to CSARLTPMNTEAFF.

This clonotype occurred many times. This rearrangement joins TRBV20-1 to TRBJ2-7; maybe TRBD1 (5 bases). The ends were cut back, 2 bases at V and 4 bases at J, with 9 bases in the middle. This CDR3 has 12 residues. In germline, CDR1 is DFQATT, CDR2 SNEGSKA (reference sequence). CDR3 sequence (DNA): TGCAGTGCTAGAATGGGGCCGTACGAGCAGTACTTC. Protein: CSARMGPYEQYF.

This clonotype was seen ten or more times. The V and J genes are TRBV7-8 and TRBJ2-4, with D maybe TRBD1 (6 bases). Germline loops: CDR1 SGHVS, CDR2 FQNEAQ. Trimming pared 5 bases from V and 6 bases from J, leaving 14 bases between. The CDR3 is made up of 14 amino acids. CDR3 in amino acids: CASSQQQGGNIQYF. In nucleotides, the CDR3 is TGTGCCAGCAGCCAACAACAAGGGGGAAACATTCAGTACTTC.